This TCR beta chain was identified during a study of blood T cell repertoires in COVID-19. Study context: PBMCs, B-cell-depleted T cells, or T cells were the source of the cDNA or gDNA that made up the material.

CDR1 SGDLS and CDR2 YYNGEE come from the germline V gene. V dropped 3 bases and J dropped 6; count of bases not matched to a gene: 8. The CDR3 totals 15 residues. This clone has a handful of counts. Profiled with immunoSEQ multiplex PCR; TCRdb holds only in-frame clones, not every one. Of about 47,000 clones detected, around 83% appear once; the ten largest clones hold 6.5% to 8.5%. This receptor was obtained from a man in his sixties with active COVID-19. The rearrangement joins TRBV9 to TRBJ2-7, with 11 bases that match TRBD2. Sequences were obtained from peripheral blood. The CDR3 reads CASSETSGEGAEQYF. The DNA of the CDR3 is TGTGCCAGCAGCGAGACTAGCGGGGAAGGCGCCGAGCAGTACTTC.